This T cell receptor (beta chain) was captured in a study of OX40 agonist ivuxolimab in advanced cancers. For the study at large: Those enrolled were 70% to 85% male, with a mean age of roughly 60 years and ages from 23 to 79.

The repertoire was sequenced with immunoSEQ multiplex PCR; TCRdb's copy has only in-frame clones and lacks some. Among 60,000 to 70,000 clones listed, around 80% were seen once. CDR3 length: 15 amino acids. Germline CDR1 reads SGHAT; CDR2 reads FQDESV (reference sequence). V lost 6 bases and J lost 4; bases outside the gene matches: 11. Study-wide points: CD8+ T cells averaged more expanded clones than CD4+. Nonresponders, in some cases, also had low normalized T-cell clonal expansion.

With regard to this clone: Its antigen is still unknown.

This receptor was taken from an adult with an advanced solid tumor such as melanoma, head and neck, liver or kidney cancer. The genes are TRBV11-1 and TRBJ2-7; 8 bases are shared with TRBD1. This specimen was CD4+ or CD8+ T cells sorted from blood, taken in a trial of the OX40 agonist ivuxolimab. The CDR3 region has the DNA TGTGCCAGCAGTTTGTTCGGGACAGGAAATTACGAGCAGTACTTC. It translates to CASSLFGTGNYEQYF.